This entry is about one TCR beta chain. Its antigen is still unknown. The V segment lost 5 bases and the J segment 4 bases; nucleotides outside the gene matches: 2. The length of the CDR3 is 14 residues. CDR1 is SQVTM, CDR2 ANQGSEA, per germline. This sample is part of a study of human T cells and chemical hapten exposure. Points from the study as a whole: With regard to DPC sensitization, TCRs above 1 in 1000 frequency did not change.

TCRdb independently ran MiXCR on the RACE reads; one entry per CDR3 protein. Of about 260,000 distinct CDR3 sequences in the sample, about 9% are singletons; the top ten hold 2% to 3%. Time point noted: pre-sensitization, week 0. Treatment indicated: therapeutic diphenylcyclopropenone sensitization with weekly scalp DPC. This chain joins TRBV29-1 and TRBJ2-2, with 12 bases identical to TRBD2. The TCR originated in a woman aged 40 to 50 with alopecia areata. Some clones in this sample may be carry-over from other donors' samples. The source material was whole blood, sampled in connection with sensitization to the hapten diphenylcyclopropenone (DPC). DNA of the CDR3: TGCAGCGTTAGACTAGCGGGAGTCACCGGGGAGCTGTTTTTT. Amino acids: CSVRLAGVTGELFF.